The 12 T cell receptor beta chains given below trace back to one sample, sequenced in a study of blood T cell repertoires in COVID-19. Here immunoSEQ multiplex PCR was the method, and the copy in TCRdb shows in-frame clones only, minus some. The sample contains approximately 220,000 clones, approximately 83% of which appear only once. Sequenced: peripheral blood. The source is a man aged 40-55 years with acute or convalescent COVID-19.

This chain joins TRBV6-5 and TRBJ1-6; D unresolved. With 2 bases removed from V and 10 bases from J, the gap between germline ends came to 12 bases. Germline CDR1 is MNHEY and CDR2 is SVGAGI. This CDR3 is 14 amino acids long. CDR3 residues: CASSYLDSRSPLHF. The CDR3 DNA follows: TGTGCCAGCAGTTACCTCGACTCTCGGTCACCCCTCCACTTT.

The CDR3 region has the DNA TGTGCCAGCAGCCTAGGGACTAATGATGGCTACACCTTC. This sequence encodes CASSLGTNDGYTF. The chain is built from TRBV3-1 (or the pseudogene TRBV3-2) and TRBJ1-2; D might be TRBD1 (5 bases). The germline gives CDR1 LGHDT, CDR2 YNNKEL (reference sequence). The CDR3 is 13 amino acids. With 4 bases removed from V and 6 bases from J, the gap between germline ends came to 12 bases.

The chain couples TRBV6-2 or TRBV6-3 to TRBJ2-2, with 14 bases aligning to TRBD2. The CDR3 length is 19 residues. From germline, CDR1 is MNHEY and CDR2 SVGEGT. V was pared by 5 bases and J by 3 bases, with 11 bases of the junction left unmatched. CDR3: CASSLRLAGGPFDTGELFF. In nucleotides, the CDR3 is TGTGCCAGCAGTCTCCGACTAGCGGGAGGGCCCTTCGACACCGGGGAGCTGTTTTTT.

J is TRBJ1-2 and V is TRBV4-2, with D hard to call. V lost 0 bases and J lost 3, with 14 bases in between. The CDR3 runs 16 residues. From germline, CDR1 is LGHNA and CDR2 YNFKEQ. CDR3 in amino acids: CASSQEEREVDYGYTF. As DNA, the CDR3 is TGTGCCAGCAGCCAAGAGGAGAGGGAAGTAGACTATGGCTACACCTTC.

Remarks on this clone: This clone may be a read error of a much larger clone one base away. The J gene is TRBJ1-1, the V gene TRBV5-4, with 7 bases lining up with TRBD1. Germline V gives CDR1 SGHNT, CDR2 YYREEE (reference sequence). This CDR3 comprises 14 residues. Germline trimming cut 4 bases from V and 1 base from J; bases unmatched to any gene: 4. This chain's CDR3 is CASSPGQSNTEAFF. The CDR3 nucleotides are TGTGCCAGCAGCCCGGGACAGTCGAACACTGAAGCTTTCTTT.

CDR3 in amino acids: CASSLSLVAEQFF. In DNA form, the CDR3 reads TGTGCCAGCAGTTTAAGTCTAGTTGCTGAGCAGTTCTTC. The chain uses TRBV12-3 or TRBV12-4 and TRBJ2-1, with D hard to call. With 2 bases removed from V and 9 bases from J, the gap between germline ends came to 11 bases. There are 13 residues in the CDR3.

This chain uses TRBV7-9 with TRBJ2-5; D might be TRBD2 (5 bases). Germline V gene sequence: CDR1 SEHNR, CDR2 FQNEAQ (reference sequence). The CDR3 loop spans 16 amino acids. The V end was cut by 5 bases, the J end by 0 bases, with 16 bases between. The CDR3 reads CASSDGNQPYQETQYF. CDR3 DNA sequence: TGTGCCAGCAGCGACGGGAACCAACCCTACCAAGAGACCCAGTACTTC.

The sample holds a few counts of this clone. The genes are TRBV4-3 and TRBJ2-7, with 7 bases that match TRBD2. With 2 bases clipped from V and 5 bases from J, the junction kept 12 bases outside the gene matches. The CDR3 runs 16 residues. Looked up from germline, CDR1 is LGHNA and CDR2 is YSLEER. DNA of the CDR3: TGCGCCAGCAGCCAAAACCTTGGCGGGAGAGGCCACGAGCAGTACTTC. It yields the protein CASSQNLGGRGHEQYF.

This rearrangement joins TRBV10-3 to TRBJ1-5; perhaps TRBD1 as D (5 bases). Germline V CDR1 and CDR2: ENHRY, SYGVKD. The CDR3 runs 14 residues. V lost 7 bases to trimming and J lost 3 bases, with 13 bases between them. In nucleotides, the CDR3 is TGTGCCATCAAGGGGCCGGGTAACAATCAGCCCCAGCATTTT. The encoded protein is CAIKGPGNNQPQHF.

This clone appeared once. CDR3 nucleotides: TGTGCCAGCAGCGTAGATCCCGCAGGGGGCTCACCCCTCCACTTT. It translates to CASSVDPAGGSPLHF. The V and J genes are TRBV9 and TRBJ1-6, with 8 positions matching TRBD1. V dropped 0 bases and J dropped 10; count of bases not matched to a gene: 6. Germline values: CDR1 SGDLS, CDR2 YYNGEE. The CDR3 length is 15 residues. Filled out from reference TRBV9 and TRBJ1-6, the complete variable domain reads DSGVTQTPKHLITATGQRVTLRCSPRSGDLSVYWYQQSLDQGLQFLIQYYNGEERAKGNILERFSAQQFPDLHSELNLSSLELGDSALYFCASSVDPAGGSPLHFGNGTRLTVT.

The gene calls are TRBV6-2 or TRBV6-3 and TRBJ2-7, with 11 bases lining up with TRBD2. The germline V gene has CDR1 MNHEY and CDR2 SVGEGT. This CDR3 has 16 residues. V was clipped by 5 bases and J by 3 bases; unmatched bases: 9. CDR3 region: CASSALRLAGIYEQYF. CDR3 DNA: TGTGCCAGCAGTGCCCTCAGACTAGCGGGAATCTACGAGCAGTACTTC.

The chain carries TRBV30 and TRBJ2-1, with 11 bases identical to TRBD2. The J segment lost 7 bases and the V segment lost 5 bases, leaving 7 bases of the junction unmatched. The CDR3 is made up of 14 amino acids. Germline V lookup: CDR1 GTSNPN, CDR2 SVGIG (reference sequence). This CDR3 is CAWVAGGPSNEQFF. CDR3 bases: TGTGCCTGGGTAGCGGGAGGGCCCTCAAATGAGCAGTTCTTC.